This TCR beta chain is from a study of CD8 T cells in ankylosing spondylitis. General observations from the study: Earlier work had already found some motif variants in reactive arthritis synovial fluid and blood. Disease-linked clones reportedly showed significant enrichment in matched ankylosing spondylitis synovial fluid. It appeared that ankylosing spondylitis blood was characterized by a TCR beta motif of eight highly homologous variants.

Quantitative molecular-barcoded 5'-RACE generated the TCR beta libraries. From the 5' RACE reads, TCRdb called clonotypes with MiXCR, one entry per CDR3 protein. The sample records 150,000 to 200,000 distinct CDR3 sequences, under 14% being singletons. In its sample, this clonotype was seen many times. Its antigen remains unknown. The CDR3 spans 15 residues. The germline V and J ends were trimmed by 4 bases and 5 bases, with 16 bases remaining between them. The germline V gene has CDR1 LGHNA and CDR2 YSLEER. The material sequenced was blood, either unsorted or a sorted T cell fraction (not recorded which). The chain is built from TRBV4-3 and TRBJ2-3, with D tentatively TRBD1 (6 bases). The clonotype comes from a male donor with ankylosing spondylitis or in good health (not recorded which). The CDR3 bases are TGCGCCAGCAGCCGCGGACAGAACGGGGTAGATACGCAGTATTTT. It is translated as CASSRGQNGVDTQYF.